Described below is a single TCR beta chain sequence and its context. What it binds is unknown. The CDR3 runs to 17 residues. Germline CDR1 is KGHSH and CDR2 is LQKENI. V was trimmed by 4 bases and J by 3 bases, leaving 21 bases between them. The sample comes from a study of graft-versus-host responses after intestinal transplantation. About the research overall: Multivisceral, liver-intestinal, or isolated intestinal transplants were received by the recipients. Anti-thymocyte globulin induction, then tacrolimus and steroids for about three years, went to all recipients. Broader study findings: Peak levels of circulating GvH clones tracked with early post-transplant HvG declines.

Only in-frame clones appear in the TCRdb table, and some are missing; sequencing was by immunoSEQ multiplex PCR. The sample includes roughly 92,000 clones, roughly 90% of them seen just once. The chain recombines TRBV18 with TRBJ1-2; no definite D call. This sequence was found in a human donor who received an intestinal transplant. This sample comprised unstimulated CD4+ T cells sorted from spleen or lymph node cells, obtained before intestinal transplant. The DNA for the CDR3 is TGTGCCAGCTCACTAGGGCCGAATTTGGAGGATTACTATGGCTACACCTTC. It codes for CASSLGPNLEDYYGYTF.